Sequencing of this TCR beta chain was carried out in a study of T-cell memory formation after mild COVID-19. This clonotype was found a few times. TCRdb recomputed calls from the 5' RACE reads with MiXCR, one row per CDR3 protein. Among around 340,000 distinct CDR3 sequences listed, approximately 15% were seen once. There are 16 residues in the CDR3. Germline V gene sequence: CDR1 MGHRA, CDR2 YSYEKL. V shed 5 bases and J shed 1 base, with 17 bases lying between them. The receptor's source is a man in his late teens or twenties who had mild COVID-19 (a few samples of this study predate the infection). Cell type and time point are not known. Sequencing was done on a sample of PBMCs or a T cell subset sorted from them (not recorded which). The V call is TRBV4-1, the J call TRBJ1-1, with a weak D call TRBD1 (5 bases). The CDR3 region is CASSSRGESGNTEAFF. The CDR3 bases are TGCGCCAGCAGCTCCCGGGGGGAATCGGGGAACACTGAAGCTTTCTTT.